Here is one T cell receptor beta chain with its context. The CDR3 covers 14 residues. The V gene lost 5 bases and the J gene lost 8 bases, with 13 bases spanning the gap. Looked up from germline, CDR1 is SGHAT and CDR2 is FQDESV (reference sequence). Libraries were prepared by immunoSEQ multiplex PCR; TCRdb keeps only in-frame clonotypes and omits some of them. The sample shows around 62,000 clones, about nine tenths of them seen only once. The data derive from a study of OX40 agonist ivuxolimab in advanced cancers. Study context: Ivuxolimab, an antibody acting as an agonist of OX40 (CD134), was used to treat patients. Under the entry rules, prior anti-PD-1, anti-PD-L1 or anti-CTLA-4 therapy was allowed, and approximately 40% had some.

Here the sequenced sample was CD4+ or CD8+ T cells sorted from blood, taken in a trial of the OX40 agonist ivuxolimab. The receptor was isolated from an adult with an advanced solid tumor such as melanoma, head and neck, liver or kidney cancer. V is TRBV11-1 and J is TRBJ1-6, with D possibly TRBD1 on 5 matching bases. In nucleotides, the CDR3 is TGTGCCAGCAGCACCAGGGTACGTGATTCACCCCTCCACTTT. Encoded protein: CASSTRVRDSPLHF.